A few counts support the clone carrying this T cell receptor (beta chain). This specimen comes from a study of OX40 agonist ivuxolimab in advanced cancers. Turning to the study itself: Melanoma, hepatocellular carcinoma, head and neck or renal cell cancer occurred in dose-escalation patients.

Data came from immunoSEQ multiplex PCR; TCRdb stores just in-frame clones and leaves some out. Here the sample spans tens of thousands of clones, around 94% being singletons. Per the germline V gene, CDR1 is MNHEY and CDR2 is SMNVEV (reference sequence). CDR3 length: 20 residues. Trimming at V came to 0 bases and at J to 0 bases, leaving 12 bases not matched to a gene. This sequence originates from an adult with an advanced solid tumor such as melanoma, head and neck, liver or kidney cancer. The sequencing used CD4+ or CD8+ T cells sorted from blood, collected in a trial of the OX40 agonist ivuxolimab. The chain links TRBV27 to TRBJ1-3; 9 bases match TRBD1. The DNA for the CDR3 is TGTGCCAGCAGTTTATCGGCCGGGACAGGGTTTACATACTCTGGAAACACCATATATTTT. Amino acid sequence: CASSLSAGTGFTYSGNTIYF.